The rows below give T cell receptor beta chains drawn from one sample of a study of HIV-infected children after antiretroviral therapy interruption. Using its own MiXCR run on the 3' RACE reads, TCRdb lists one record per CDR3 protein. The sample shows about 15,000 distinct CDR3 sequences, about 3.4% of them seen only once. This material consisted of CD45RA+ CD4+ T cells from PBMCs, taken from a donor given antiretroviral therapy, either interrupted or continuous. Receptors were obtained from a child aged 2-17 years with HIV. The CDR3 runs from the conserved cysteine through the conserved F or W. The D gene is left open where the match is weak. The listing skips clone size in some rows; elsewhere it reads once, few, many or a size class.

j_call | clone_size | d_call | v_call | cdr3_aa | cdr3_nt
TRBJ1-5 | many | - | TRBV23-1 | CASRPSIGTAPNQPQHF | TGCGCCAGCAGACCCTCAATCGGGACGGCACCGAATCAGCCCCAGCATTTT
TRBJ2-2 | many | - | TRBV4-1 | CASSLGGNTGELFF | TGCGCCAGCAGTTTAGGCGGGAACACCGGGGAGCTGTTTTTT
TRBJ2-7 | - | - | TRBV6-5 | CASSYWQISSYEQYF | TGTGCCAGCAGTTACTGGCAGATATCCTCCTACGAGCAGTACTTC
TRBJ1-5 | many | TRBD1 | TRBV6-6 | CASSDPGQAPLF | TGTGCCAGCAGTGATCCAGGACAGGCTCCGCTTTTT
TRBJ1-5 | many | - | TRBV5-7 | CASSARRTGSQHF | TGTGCCAGCAGCGCCCGGCGCACCGGGAGCCAGCATTTT
TRBJ1-6 | many | - | TRBV30 | CAAGTQSVKPLHF | TGTGCCGCGGGGACCCAAAGCGTGAAGCCCCTCCACTTT
TRBJ2-1 | many | - | TRBV11-2 | CASSLAVTSYNEQFF | TGTGCCAGCAGCTTAGCGGTCACCTCCTACAATGAGCAGTTCTTC
TRBJ2-3 | many | - | TRBV23-1 | CASSQFRIDGDLTPPQYF | TGCGCCAGCAGTCAATTCAGAATTGATGGGGACTTGACCCCACCGCAGTATTTT
TRBJ1-4 | many | - | TRBV5-1 | CASSLGGIGEKLFF | TGCGCCAGCAGCTTGGGAGGCATCGGTGAAAAACTGTTTTTT
TRBJ2-4 | many | TRBD2 | TRBV3-1 | CASSQDRGLAGYLNIQYF | TGTGCCAGCAGCCAAGATAGAGGACTAGCGGGATACCTAAACATTCAGTACTTC
TRBJ2-1 | medium-sized | TRBD1 | TRBV24-1 | CATAPAGGNSYNEQFF | TGTGCCACCGCCCCCGCAGGGGGAAACTCCTACAATGAGCAGTTCTTC
TRBJ2-7 | many | - | TRBV7-2 | CASSSGLSPLYEQYF | TGTGCCAGCAGCTCTGGACTATCCCCTCTTTACGAGCAGTACTTC
TRBJ2-3 | medium-sized | - | TRBV20-1 | CSASSPGGPRTDTQYF | TGCAGTGCTAGCTCTCCGGGCGGACCGCGCACAGATACGCAGTATTTT
TRBJ1-6 | many | - | TRBV12-3/TRBV12-4 | CASSPLRRGNSPLHF | TGTGCCAGCAGTCCCCTTCGGAGGGGGAATTCACCCCTCCACTTT
TRBJ2-3 | many | TRBD2 | TRBV5-6 | CASSGLAGAGNTQYF | TGTGCCAGCAGTGGTCTAGCGGGGGCCGGGAATACGCAGTATTTT
TRBJ1-1 | many | - | TRBV6-1 | CASSDGERPNTEAFF | TGTGCCAGCAGTGACGGGGAACGGCCGAACACTGAAGCTTTCTTT